This T cell receptor (beta chain) appears in the sequencing data of a study of Tregs in tolerant kidney transplant recipients. Broader study findings: The small number of patients limits these findings pending further validation. This study did not directly address biological reproducibility. In tolerant patients, donor-specific Tregs outgrew total Tregs, suggesting antigen-driven expansion.

This table comes from immunoSEQ multiplex PCR, and its TCRdb copy is limited to in-frame clones, with some not included. The sample has about 110,000 clones; roughly 89% are singletons. Unmatched junction bases numbered 3, after V lost 2 bases and J lost 6 bases. CDR1 and CDR2 from the germline V gene are SGHTA and FQGNSA. This CDR3 spans 14 amino acids. This clone was counted only a few times. Its antigen is unidentified. The sequence was obtained from a human donor who received a combined kidney and bone marrow transplant. Sequencing was performed on CD4+ T cells from blood, taken before the transplant. The chain combines TRBV7-2 with TRBJ1-5; TRBD1 matches at 8 bases. The CDR3, as DNA: TGTGCCAGCAGCTTATTCAGGGGGCTTCAGCCCCAGCATTTT. As protein: CASSLFRGLQPQHF.